Following are 20 T cell receptor beta chains from one sample sequenced in a study of beta chain features in type 1 diabetes. Every bit of the isolated RNA underwent reverse transcription, so sequencing read expressed TCRB transcripts. The repertoire was sequenced with immunoSEQ multiplex PCR; TCRdb's copy has only in-frame clones and lacks some. The sample lists about 240,000 clones; about 15% were seen once. Points from the study as a whole: TCRB CDR3s from Type 1 diabetes patients were moderately but significantly shorter in all four CD4+ subsets.

Their recognized antigens are unknown. Sequenced input: naive CD4+ T cells from blood. These receptors were obtained from a man aged 25-45 years with type 1 diabetes.

The CDR3 protein is CASSPYGMRDYGYTF. Here the CDR3 DNA reads TGTGCCAGCAGCCCTTACGGGATGAGAGACTATGGCTACACCTTC. The chain joins TRBV7-9 to TRBJ1-2; the D is unclear. This CDR3 is 15 amino acids long. The germline V gene has CDR1 SEHNR and CDR2 FQNEAQ (reference sequence). V lost 5 bases and J lost 3, with 16 bases in between.

The chain carries TRBV11-1 and TRBJ2-3; 11 nucleotides agree with TRBD2. Looked up from germline, CDR1 is SGHAT and CDR2 is FQDESV (reference sequence). The J segment lost 2 bases and the V segment lost 5 bases, leaving 6 bases of the junction unmatched. This CDR3 spans 16 amino acids. The DNA of the CDR3 is TGTGCCAGCAGCACTGGGACTAGCGGAGCCACAGATACGCAGTATTTT. It specifies CASSTGTSGATDTQYF.

The rearrangement joins TRBV4-1 to TRBJ2-1; D possibly corresponds to TRBD2 (6 bases). Trimming cost V 2 bases and J 5 bases, with 13 bases left between them. The CDR3 extends over 15 amino acids. In germline, CDR1 is MGHRA, CDR2 YSYEKL. CDR3 protein: CASSQPGTSNNEQFF. In nucleotides, the CDR3 is TGCGCCAGCAGCCAACCCGGGACTTCTAACAATGAGCAGTTCTTC.

This clone has just a few counts. This same CDR3 is encoded by further DNA sequences in the sample. The chain has TRBV18 and TRBJ2-3; D perhaps matches TRBD2 (6 bases). CDR1 and CDR2 from the germline V gene are KGHSH and LQKENI. The germline V and J ends were trimmed by 3 bases and 5 bases, with 6 bases remaining between them. This CDR3 is 12 amino acids long. DNA for the CDR3: TGTGCCAGCTCACCGCGGGGAGATACGCAGTATTTT. Translating gives CASSPRGDTQYF.

This chain joins TRBV29-1 and TRBJ1-1, with D tentatively TRBD1 (6 bases). The V end lost 4 bases, the J end lost 0 bases, and 18 bases lay between the germline ends. This CDR3 comprises 16 residues. In germline, CDR1 is SQVTM, CDR2 ANQGSEA. The CDR3 region is CSVAGGDNQLNTEAFF. CDR3 coding DNA: TGCAGCGTTGCCGGGGGGGACAACCAATTGAACACTGAAGCTTTCTTT.

There are a few counts of this clone. The V gene is TRBV15, the J gene TRBJ2-7; D is unclear. The V gene's germline CDR1 is LNHNV and CDR2 YYDKDF (reference sequence). V was cut by 0 bases and J by 7 bases, with 13 bases left in between. This CDR3 contains 14 residues. The CDR3 coding sequence is TGTGCCACCAGCAGAGATGTGTCGAGCCTGGAGCAGTACTTC. This encodes CATSRDVSSLEQYF. The full variable domain, in which reference TRBV15 and TRBJ2-7 provide the parts outside the CDR3, is DAMVIQNPRYQVTQFGKPVTLSCSQTLNHNVMYWYQQKSSQAPKLLFHYYDKDFNNEADTPDNFQSRRPNTSFCFLDIRSPGLGDTAMYLCATSRDVSSLEQYFGPGTRLTVT.

The genes are TRBV5-1 and TRBJ1-2; possible D gene TRBD1, 6 bases. Trimming took off 2 bases at V and 2 bases at J, with 13 bases between the two ends. The CDR3 is 15 residues long. Germline V lookup: CDR1 SGHRS, CDR2 YFSETQ. The CDR3 nucleotides are TGCGCCAGCAGCTTAGAGTCGGACAGCAACTATGGCTACACCTTC. This sequence encodes CASSLESDSNYGYTF.

This clone was counted a few times. The chain employs TRBV7-9 and TRBJ2-3; 8 nucleotides agree with TRBD2. Germline values: CDR1 SEHNR, CDR2 FQNEAQ (reference sequence). With V trimmed by 2 bases and J by 1 base, 5 bases remained unmatched. The CDR3 has 16 residues. Written as DNA, the CDR3 is TGTGCCAGCAGCTTAAGAGCGGGGGCCCGCACAGATACGCAGTATTTT. This codes for CASSLRAGARTDTQYF.

The DNA for the CDR3 is TGCGCCAGCAGCTCCGGGACAGGGAGACGGGAGCTGTTTTTT. Translated: CASSSGTGRRELFF. The chain links TRBV5-1 to TRBJ2-2; TRBD1 agrees at 9 bases. The CDR3 totals 14 residues. Trimming took 3 bases from V and 9 from J; bases not matched to a gene: 6. Per the germline V gene, CDR1 is SGHRS and CDR2 is YFSETQ.

V gene TRBV9 combines with J gene TRBJ2-1; possible D gene TRBD2, 6 bases. V lost 4 bases, J lost 3 bases, and 17 bases lay in between. This CDR3 contains 16 residues. The germline gives CDR1 SGDLS, CDR2 YYNGEE. CDR3 sequence: CASSLSGSGLYNEQFF. The CDR3 DNA follows: TGTGCCAGCAGCCTCAGCGGAAGCGGGCTCTACAATGAGCAGTTCTTC.

This clone was found once. The chain uses TRBV6-5 and TRBJ1-6; D gene unclear. CDR3 length: 14 amino acids. The ends were cut back, 1 base at V and 9 bases at J, with 10 bases in the middle. The germline V gene has CDR1 MNHEY and CDR2 SVGAGI. The CDR3 sequence is CASSYFGVSSPLHF. DNA for the CDR3: TGTGCCAGCAGTTACTTCGGGGTCAGTTCACCCCTCCACTTT.

This clone was found a few times. The chain is built from TRBV18 and TRBJ1-5; D is ambiguous. The V end lost 2 bases, the J end lost 11 bases, and 19 bases lay between the germline ends. CDR1 is KGHSH and CDR2 is LQKENI in the germline V gene. The CDR3 is 15 amino acids. The CDR3 sequence: CASSPGGIRPEAQHF. CDR3 bases: TGTGCCAGCTCACCAGGTGGAATCCGGCCTGAGGCCCAGCATTTT.

The V and J genes are TRBV2 and TRBJ2-5; weak D call: TRBD2 (6 bases). CDR1 and CDR2 (germline): SNHLY, FYNNEI. The CDR3 totals 14 residues. Trimming removed 4 bases at V and 5 bases at J, with 14 bases between. CDR3: CASSVGGVWETQYF. The CDR3 DNA follows: TGTGCCAGCAGTGTGGGCGGGGTGTGGGAGACCCAGTACTTC. The whole variable domain, filled in from reference TRBV2 and TRBJ2-5, reads EPEVTQTPSHQVTQMGQEVILRCVPISNHLYFYWYRQILGQKVEFLVSFYNNEISEKSEIFDDQFSVERPDGSNFTLKIRSTKLEDSAMYFCASSVGGVWETQYFGPGTRLLVL.

This chain joins TRBV6-5 and TRBJ1-4, with a tentative D call TRBD1 (6 bases). This CDR3 spans 14 amino acids. Germline loops: CDR1 MNHEY, CDR2 SVGAGI. V gave up 0 bases and J gave up 8 bases, with 10 bases separating them. The CDR3 nucleotides read TGTGCCAGCAGTTACTCAACAGGGAACGAAAAACTGTTTTTT. Its protein is CASSYSTGNEKLFF.

This clone appeared a few times. The chain joins TRBV21-1 to TRBJ1-1; no check of the table's D call, TRBD1, against the DNA was made. TRBV21-1 is recorded as a pseudogene. The CDR3 runs 15 residues. DNA of the CDR3: TGTGCCAGCAGCAAAGAGGACAGCGCGAACACTGAAGCTTTCTTT. It encodes CASSKEDSANTEAFF.

This clone was seen just once. This chain links TRBV5-1 with TRBJ2-5; tentatively, D is TRBD1 (5 bases). Germline V gene data show CDR1 as SGHRS and CDR2 as YFSETQ. The CDR3 extends over 15 amino acids. Trimming shortened V by 4 bases and J by 2 bases, and 15 bases separated the two germline ends. The DNA of the CDR3 is TGCGCCAGCAGCCGCAATACAGGCTTACAAGAGACCCAGTACTTC. As protein: CASSRNTGLQETQYF.

V is TRBV6-6 and J is TRBJ2-3, with TRBD1 identical over 8 bases. Germline loops: CDR1 MNHNY, CDR2 SVGAGI (reference sequence). V lost 7 bases, J lost 4 bases, and 4 bases stayed unmatched. This CDR3 region has 13 residues. The CDR3 here is CASTQGAADTQYF. CDR3 bases: TGTGCCAGCACCCAGGGGGCCGCAGATACGCAGTATTTT.

This chain links TRBV29-1 with TRBJ2-5; 12 nucleotides agree with TRBD1. The V segment lost 4 bases and the J segment 5 bases; nucleotides outside the gene matches: 5. Germline CDR1 reads SQVTM; CDR2 reads ANQGSEA. The CDR3 totals 14 residues. CDR3 nucleotides: TGCAGCGTTGCGGGACAGGGGGCCGGGGAGACCCAGTACTTC. Translating it yields CSVAGQGAGETQYF.

The rearrangement joins TRBV7-2 to TRBJ2-7; the match to TRBD2 covers 10 bases. CDR1 is SGHTA and CDR2 is FQGNSA in the germline V gene. The CDR3 runs 15 residues. Trimming took 0 bases from V and 5 from J; bases not matched to a gene: 4. The CDR3 DNA follows: TGTGCCAGCAGCTTAGCGGCTAGCGGGAGACACGAGCAGTACTTC. It specifies CASSLAASGRHEQYF. Complete variable domain (other parts from reference TRBV7-2 and TRBJ2-7): GAGVSQSPSNKVTEKGKDVELRCDPISGHTALYWYRQSLGQGLEFLIYFQGNSAPDKSGLPSDRFSAERTGGSVSTLTIQRTQQEDSAVYLCASSLAASGRHEQYFGPGTRLTVT.

This clone occurred a few times. The chain is built from TRBV11-2 and TRBJ2-2; 8 bases fit TRBD2. CDR3 size: 18 residues. CDR1 and CDR2 from the germline V gene are SGHAT and FQNNGV. J lost 1 base, V lost 1 base, and 8 bases had no gene match. The CDR3 here is CASSLGKLLAENTGELFF. For the CDR3, the DNA is TGTGCCAGCAGCTTAGGGAAATTACTAGCGGAGAACACCGGGGAGCTGTTTTTT.